This TCR beta chain was captured in a study of T cell repertoires in aging, cancer and after chemotherapy. Study details: Healthy donor repertoires were recorded over several months to years and showed clear clonal overlap. Roughly 8.8 million TCR reads made up the full dataset. Study-level points and caveats: Loss of evenness, beyond lost richness, contributed to age-related TCR diversity decline in cancer patients.

Germline trimming cut 5 bases from V and 9 bases from J; bases unmatched to any gene: 12. CDR1 and CDR2 from the germline V gene are LNHNV and YYDKDF (reference sequence). The CDR3 contains 15 residues. The template was genomic DNA from peripheral blood, not RNA. This clonotype occurred a few times. As yet, its antigen is unknown. Multiplex touch-down PCR with TRB-A/B primers amplified rearranged V-D-J TRB sequences. TCRdb fed the multiplex PCR reads into MiXCR, producing one record per CDR3 protein. The data hold some 15,000 distinct CDR3 sequences, with 45% to 50% observed a single time. Sequencing input: blood. This rearrangement joins TRBV15 to TRBJ2-1; TRBD2 matches 8 bases. The TCR was taken from a human donor in good health. CDR3 DNA sequence: TGTGCCACCAGCCTTCAAGCGGGGGCCGGGGGTGAGCAGTTCTTC. Encoded protein: CATSLQAGAGGEQFF.